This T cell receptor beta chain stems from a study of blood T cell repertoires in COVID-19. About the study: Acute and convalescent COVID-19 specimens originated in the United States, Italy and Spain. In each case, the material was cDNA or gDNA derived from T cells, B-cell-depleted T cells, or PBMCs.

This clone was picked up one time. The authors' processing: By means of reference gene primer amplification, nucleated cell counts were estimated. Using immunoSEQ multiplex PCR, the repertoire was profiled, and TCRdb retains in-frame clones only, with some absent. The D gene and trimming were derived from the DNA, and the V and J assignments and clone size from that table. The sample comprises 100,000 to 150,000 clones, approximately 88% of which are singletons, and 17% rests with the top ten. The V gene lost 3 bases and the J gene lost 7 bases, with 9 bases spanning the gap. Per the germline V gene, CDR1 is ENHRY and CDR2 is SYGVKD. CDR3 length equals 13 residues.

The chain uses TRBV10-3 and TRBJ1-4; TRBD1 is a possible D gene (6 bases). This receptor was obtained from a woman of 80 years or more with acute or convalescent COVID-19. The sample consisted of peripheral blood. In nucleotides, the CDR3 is TGTGCCATCAGTGAACTAGGGGGTGAAAAACTGTTTTTT. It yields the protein CAISELGGEKLFF.